These 15 T cell receptor beta chains originate from one sample sequenced in a study of naive and memory T cell subsets. Ligated cDNA underwent four rounds of PCR with nested alpha and beta constant region primers and SP2. TCRdb redid the calling of the 5' RACE reads with MiXCR, one entry per CDR3 protein. The sample contains 50,000 or so distinct CDR3 sequences, 7.2% of which appear only once. The library had UMIs added by 3' ligation of an oligonucleotide to TCR cDNA. The receptors shown here come from a male donor in good health.

This clonotype occurred many times. The gene calls are TRBV6-6 and TRBJ2-1; a possible D gene is TRBD2 (6 bases). CDR3 length: 12 residues. Germline V gene lookup returns CDR1 MNHNY and CDR2 SVGAGI (reference sequence). V was trimmed by 10 bases and J by 10 bases, leaving 17 bases between them. CDR3 nucleotides: TGTGCCACCTGGGGGACTCACCAGGAGCAGTTCTTC. It encodes CATWGTHQEQFF.

The J gene is TRBJ2-7, the V gene TRBV3-1; TRBD2 aligns across 11 bases. Germline assignment: CDR1 LGHDT and CDR2 YNNKEL (reference sequence). CDR3 length: 19 residues. V was pared by 3 bases and J by 0 bases, with 13 bases of the junction left unmatched. The CDR3 DNA reads as TGTGCCAGCAGCCAGGCGGGACTAGCGGCGCGATCTGACTCCTACGAGCAGTACTTC. As protein: CASSQAGLAARSDSYEQYF.

This clonotype was seen repeatedly, ten times or more. As DNA, the CDR3 is TGTGCCAGCTCACCACGGTCGGGAAACAGCAATGAGCAGTTCTTC. As protein: CASSPRSGNSNEQFF. This chain joins TRBV18 and TRBJ2-1; D is perhaps TRBD2 (5 bases). The germline V gene has CDR1 KGHSH and CDR2 LQKENI. The CDR3 covers 15 residues. V lost 1 base, J lost 6 bases, and 13 bases lay in between.

Worth noting for this clonotype: Relative to the germline gene, one junction end is altered; a read error may explain this. The chain has TRBV30 and TRBJ2-4, with D maybe TRBD2 (6 bases). CDR1 and CDR2 (germline): GTSNPN, SVGIG (reference sequence). The CDR3 consists of 12 residues. CDR3 nucleotide sequence: TGTGCCTGGAGGCCGACCGGGACTGTCTTCCACTTC. This encodes CAWRPTGTVFHF.

The gene calls are TRBV2 and TRBJ2-3; 11 bases align to TRBD1. The length of the CDR3 is 15 residues. CDR1 and CDR2 from the germline V gene are SNHLY and FYNNEI. V trimming: 7 bases; J trimming: 7 bases; junction bases outside the gene matches: 10. Here the CDR3 reads CASTLEGTGGNTQYF. For the CDR3, the DNA is TGTGCCAGCACCCTCGAAGGGACAGGGGGGAATACGCAGTATTTT.

This chain links TRBV7-9 with TRBJ1-2; no reliable D call. V gave up 5 bases and J gave up 3 bases, with 10 bases separating them. The CDR3 is made up of 13 amino acids. CDR1 and CDR2 (germline): SEHNR, FQNEAQ (reference sequence). The CDR3 DNA follows: TGTGCCAGCAGCGAGGGTGCGGACTATGGCTACACCTTC. This encodes CASSEGADYGYTF.

This clonotype occurred a few times. CDR3 coding DNA: TGCAGCGTTGGGGCAGGGGGATTCAACACTGAAGCTTTCTTT. Residues: CSVGAGGFNTEAFF. V gene TRBV29-1 combines with J gene TRBJ1-1, with TRBD1 matching 7 bases. V dropped 4 bases and J dropped 2; count of bases not matched to a gene: 7. This CDR3 contains 14 residues. The germline gives CDR1 SQVTM, CDR2 ANQGSEA.

This clonotype occurred many times. The chain employs TRBV2 and TRBJ2-1; 12 bases are shared with TRBD2. There are 15 residues in the CDR3. Germline lookup yields CDR1 SNHLY and CDR2 FYNNEI. The V and J ends lost 8 bases and 7 bases, in that order; junction bases with no gene match: 9. CDR3 in amino acids: CASPSTSGSENEQFF. The DNA for the CDR3 is TGTGCCAGCCCGTCGACTAGCGGGAGTGAAAATGAGCAGTTCTTC. Together with reference TRBV2 and TRBJ2-1, the CDR3 gives the full variable domain: EPEVTQTPSHQVTQMGQEVILRCVPISNHLYFYWYRQILGQKVEFLVSFYNNEISEKSEIFDDQFSVERPDGSNFTLKIRSTKLEDSAMYFCASPSTSGSENEQFFGPGTRLTVL.

This clonotype appeared many times. The chain uses TRBV27 and TRBJ2-1; 14 bases agree with TRBD2. Germline V gives CDR1 MNHEY, CDR2 SMNVEV (reference sequence). Germline trimming cut 5 bases from V and 0 bases from J; bases unmatched to any gene: 6. The CDR3 is made up of 18 amino acids. The CDR3 nucleotides read TGTGCCAGCAGTCCAGGGACTAGCGGGGGTTTCTCCTACAATGAGCAGTTCTTC. Amino acid sequence: CASSPGTSGGFSYNEQFF.

This clonotype came up many times. V usage is TRBV6-5 and J usage is TRBJ2-1, with TRBD1 matching over 9 bases. After removal of 4 bases from V and 6 bases from J, the junction contained 16 bases not matched to a gene. The CDR3 contains 18 residues. The V gene's germline CDR1 is MNHEY and CDR2 SVGAGI. The CDR3 coding sequence is TGTGCCAGCAGTTTCGCTCAAACCTTTGGGGGACAGGGCAATGAGCAGTTCTTC. This translates into CASSFAQTFGGQGNEQFF.

J is TRBJ2-7 and V is TRBV25-1; possible D gene TRBD2, 5 bases. Trimming pared 10 bases from V and 2 bases from J, leaving 15 bases between. CDR1 and CDR2 from the germline V gene are MGHDK and SYGVNS. CDR3 size: 13 residues. CDR3 protein: CATDPGSPYEQYF. The DNA of the CDR3 is TGTGCCACCGACCCGGGATCCCCCTACGAGCAGTACTTC.

This clonotype appeared a few times. The CDR3 here is CASSVAGAIDEQYF. CDR3 coding DNA: TGTGCCAGCAGCGTCGCTGGGGCCATAGACGAGCAGTACTTC. This sequence joins TRBV3-1 and TRBJ2-7, with a possible D match to TRBD1 (5 bases). V was shortened by 5 bases and J by 5 bases, with 16 bases between the two germline ends. The CDR3 is 14 residues long. Germline V CDR1 and CDR2: LGHDT, YNNKEL (reference sequence).

The table lists this clonotype with many counts. The chain joins TRBV7-6 to TRBJ2-3; the D is unclear. V was pared by 2 bases and J by 2 bases, with 11 bases between. Germline V lookup: CDR1 SGHVS, CDR2 FNYEAQ. The length of the CDR3 is 15 residues. CDR3 in DNA: TGTGCCAGCAGCTTATCCGGGTTCCTCACAGATACGCAGTATTTT. It codes for CASSLSGFLTDTQYF.

This clonotype has at least ten counts. J is TRBJ2-7 and V is TRBV10-3, with D possibly TRBD2 on 5 matching bases. The CDR3 contains 16 residues. Germline V gene data show CDR1 as ENHRY and CDR2 as SYGVKD. The germline V and J ends were trimmed by 7 bases and 0 bases, with 19 bases remaining between them. Here the CDR3 DNA reads TGTGCCATCACGGACCCAGGTAGCGCGACCTCCTACGAGCAGTACTTC. Its protein is CAITDPGSATSYEQYF.

This clonotype has a handful of counts. The gene calls are TRBV5-4 and TRBJ1-1, with TRBD1 identical over 8 bases. Germline CDR1 and CDR2: SGHNT and YYREEE (reference sequence). This CDR3 is built from 14 residues. J was trimmed by 4 bases and V by 3 bases; bases with no gene match: 5. This chain's CDR3 is CASSSDRAATEAFF. The CDR3 DNA follows: TGTGCCAGCAGCTCGGACAGGGCGGCCACTGAAGCTTTCTTT.